These 10 T cell receptor beta chains share one sample of origin, sequenced in a study of response to subunit inactivated influenza vaccine. MiXCR was run by TCRdb on the RT-PCR reads, yielding one entry per CDR3 protein. This table has fewer than 250,000 distinct CDR3 sequences, approximately 15% appearing once. The material was CD8+ T cells sorted from PBMCs, obtained roughly 5 days after vaccination. These receptors were collected from a middle-aged man who received an inactivated influenza vaccine.

This clonotype was seen only a few times. The J gene is TRBJ1-2, the V gene TRBV28; D gene ambiguous. CDR1 is MDHEN, CDR2 SYDVKM, per germline. Trimming cost V 7 bases and J 4 bases, with 19 bases left between them. There are 15 residues in the CDR3. The chain's CDR3 is CASTDLVAKFYGYTF. In nucleotides, the CDR3 is TGTGCCAGCACCGACTTAGTGGCCAAGTTCTATGGCTACACCTTC.

A few counts support this clonotype. This sequence joins TRBV5-6 and TRBJ2-7; no firm D call. The CDR3 is 14 residues long. CDR1 and CDR2 from the germline V gene are SGHDT and YYEEEE. V lost 0 bases to trimming and J lost 2 bases, with 9 bases between them. For the CDR3, the DNA is TGTGCCAGCAGCTTGGGGCTAAACACCTACGAGCAGTACTTC. Translated, it gives CASSLGLNTYEQYF.

The chain is built from TRBV2 and TRBJ2-1, with D maybe TRBD2 (5 bases). The CDR3 contains 12 residues. Germline loops: CDR1 SNHLY, CDR2 FYNNEI. V gave up 8 bases and J gave up 8 bases, with 13 bases separating them. CDR3 residues: CASLFAGDEQFF. In nucleotides, the CDR3 is TGTGCCAGCCTATTTGCCGGGGATGAGCAGTTCTTC.

Ten or more counts support this clonotype. The chain uses TRBV4-1 and TRBJ1-3; TRBD1 might be the D (5 bases). The germline CDR1 and CDR2 sequences are MGHRA and YSYEKL. This CDR3 comprises 15 residues. V shed 1 base and J shed 0 bases, with 7 bases lying between them. The CDR3 protein is CASSQGQFSGNTIYF. CDR3 in DNA: TGCGCCAGCAGCCAAGGACAGTTCTCTGGAAACACCATATATTTT.

This clonotype was detected many times. This rearrangement joins TRBV27 to TRBJ1-1, with D perhaps TRBD1 (5 bases). The V end lost 1 base, the J end lost 5 bases, and 14 bases lay between the germline ends. CDR1 MNHEY and CDR2 SMNVEV come from the germline V gene (reference sequence). The CDR3 is 15 amino acids. CDR3 amino acids: CASSLYPGGITEAFF. The CDR3 DNA sequence: TGTGCCAGCAGTTTATATCCGGGGGGAATAACTGAAGCTTTCTTT.

This clonotype was seen only a few times. This chain links TRBV3-1 with TRBJ2-5, with 10 bases identical to TRBD2. The V gene's germline CDR1 is LGHDT and CDR2 YNNKEL (reference sequence). This CDR3 is built from 16 residues. The V and J ends lost 1 base and 2 bases, in that order; junction bases with no gene match: 4. CDR3 sequence reads: CASSQVPSGGQETQYF. In DNA, the CDR3 is TGTGCCAGCAGCCAAGTTCCTAGCGGGGGACAAGAGACCCAGTACTTC.

The chain combines TRBV7-8 with TRBJ1-5; maybe TRBD1 (5 bases). Trimming cost V 5 bases and J 11 bases, with 13 bases left between them. This CDR3 comprises 12 residues. CDR1 is SGHVS, CDR2 FQNEAQ, per germline. As DNA, the CDR3 is TGTGCCAGCAGCGCCTTCAGGGAGACCCAGCATTTT. It translates to CASSAFRETQHF. Complete variable domain (other parts from reference TRBV7-8 and TRBJ1-5): GAGVSQSPRYKVAKRGQDVALRCDPISGHVSLFWYQQALGQGPEFLTYFQNEAQLDKSGLPSDRFFAERPEGSVSTLKIQRTQQEDSAVYLCASSAFRETQHFGDGTRLSIL.

The J gene is TRBJ2-5, the V gene TRBV5-6; D might be TRBD2 (7 bases). The CDR3 runs 12 residues. V lost 7 bases and J lost 3, with 10 bases in between. Germline values: CDR1 SGHDT, CDR2 YYEEEE. The CDR3 sequence is CASGGAEETQYF. The CDR3 DNA is TGTGCCAGCGGGGGGGCCGAAGAGACCCAGTACTTC.

The chain is built from TRBV9 and TRBJ2-4; D is unresolved. Trimming took off 4 bases at V and 0 bases at J, with 11 bases between the two ends. Germline V gene data show CDR1 as SGDLS and CDR2 as YYNGEE. There are 15 residues in the CDR3. The CDR3 nucleotides read TGTGCCAGCAGCCGCTCGTCGCTAGCCAAAAACATTCAGTACTTC. Translating gives CASSRSSLAKNIQYF.

There are a few counts of this clonotype. This chain connects TRBV29-1 to TRBJ2-1; a possible D gene is TRBD1 (5 bases). This CDR3 contains 13 residues. Germline CDR1 is SQVTM and CDR2 is ANQGSEA. Trimming removed 1 base at V and 10 bases at J, with 14 bases between. The CDR3 region is CSVEGLTVAEQFF. CDR3 sequence (DNA): TGCAGCGTTGAAGGCCTGACAGTGGCCGAGCAGTTCTTC.